These 19 T cell receptor beta chains were all obtained from the same sample, sequenced in a study of blood T cell repertoires in COVID-19. Using immunoSEQ multiplex PCR, the repertoire was profiled, and TCRdb retains in-frame clones only, with some absent. The sample consists of around 500,000 clones, around 85% of them appearing once. The specimen was PBMCs or T cells enriched from blood (not recorded which). The receptor set was obtained from a woman aged 55-69 years who had recovered from COVID-19.

This clone showed up just once. V is TRBV2 and J is TRBJ1-6; 9 bases align to TRBD1. Looked up from germline, CDR1 is SNHLY and CDR2 is FYNNEI. Trimming took 6 bases from V and 9 from J; bases not matched to a gene: 6. The CDR3 has 14 residues. The CDR3 DNA reads as TGTGCCAGCAGGGGGGACAGGGTTATTTCACCCCTCCACTTT. It codes for CASRGDRVISPLHF.

CDR3 loop: CASSPRDRGSYEQYF. CDR3 DNA sequence: TGTGCCAGCAGTCCCAGGGACAGGGGGTCCTACGAGCAGTACTTC. This chain uses TRBV27 with TRBJ2-7, with TRBD1 matching 11 bases. Germline V gives CDR1 MNHEY, CDR2 SMNVEV (reference sequence). V gave up 5 bases and J gave up 1 base; unmatched junction bases: 4. The CDR3 extends over 15 amino acids.

V is TRBV11-2 and J is TRBJ2-5; D may be TRBD1 (5 bases). The ends were cut back, 1 base at V and 2 bases at J, with 8 bases in the middle. Germline assignment: CDR1 SGHAT and CDR2 FQNNGV. The CDR3 length is 14 residues. The CDR3 loop reads CASSLAGIQETQYF. The CDR3 nucleotides are TGTGCCAGCAGCTTAGCAGGGATTCAAGAGACCCAGTACTTC.

This clone was observed a few times. The rearrangement links TRBV6-4 to TRBJ1-2; 8 bases agree with TRBD1. Germline V gene data show CDR1 as MRHNA and CDR2 as SNTAGT. The CDR3 sequence is 20 residues long. The J segment lost 4 bases and the V segment lost 0 bases, leaving 19 bases of the junction unmatched. The CDR3 DNA follows: TGTGCCAGCAGTGACTCGAATCTAGAGACAGGGGTTTATAGGGGCTATGGCTACACCTTC. Its protein is CASSDSNLETGVYRGYGYTF.

This clone was found once. The chain is built from TRBV7-2 and TRBJ1-2, with 10 bases fitting TRBD1. Germline V gene sequence: CDR1 SGHTA, CDR2 FQGNSA. This CDR3 region has 14 residues. J gave up 4 bases and V 3 bases, and 2 bases lay outside the gene matches. CDR3 nucleotide sequence: TGTGCCAGCAGCTTGGACAGGGGGACCTATGGCTACACCTTC. It specifies CASSLDRGTYGYTF.

J is TRBJ1-5 and V is TRBV2, with unresolved D. This CDR3 has 15 residues. V shed 5 bases and J shed 3 bases, with 14 bases lying between them. Germline CDR1 and CDR2: SNHLY and FYNNEI. The CDR3: CASSPGVVPNQPQHF. CDR3 bases: TGTGCCAGCAGTCCGGGTGTAGTTCCCAATCAGCCCCAGCATTTT.

The chain is built from TRBV18 and TRBJ1-5; 9 bases are a match to TRBD1. Per germline, CDR1 KGHSH and CDR2 LQKENI. CDR3 length: 16 residues. After removal of 3 bases from V and 5 bases from J, the junction contained 8 bases not matched to a gene. The CDR3 DNA reads as TGTGCCAGCTCACCCTACACCGGGACAGGGTATCAGCCCCAGCATTTT. Encoded protein: CASSPYTGTGYQPQHF.

The chain employs TRBV28 and TRBJ2-1; 8 nucleotides line up with TRBD1. This CDR3 is 15 amino acids long. J was trimmed by 4 bases and V by 6 bases; bases with no gene match: 8. The germline V gene encodes CDR1 MDHEN and CDR2 SYDVKM. The CDR3, as DNA: TGTGCCAGCAGAGTCCGGGACAGGTTATACAATGAGCAGTTCTTC. Translation: CASRVRDRLYNEQFF.

V and J are TRBV10-1 and TRBJ2-3, with TRBD2 as a possible D gene (6 bases). Germline CDR1 is WNHNN and CDR2 is SYGVQD (reference sequence). The CDR3 is 13 amino acids. V lost 3 bases, J lost 7 bases, and 11 bases lay in between. CDR3 loop: CASSDQGGNTQYF. The CDR3 DNA is TGCGCCAGCAGTGATCAGGGAGGAAATACGCAGTATTTT.

The rearrangement links TRBV5-1 to TRBJ1-2; 8 nucleotides line up with TRBD1. This CDR3 has 16 residues. Germline CDR1 SGHRS, CDR2 YFSETQ. J was trimmed by 6 bases and V by 2 bases; bases with no gene match: 12. CDR3 DNA: TGCGCCAGCAGCTTTGGCCCGGACAGGGTCGGGCATGGCTACACCTTC. This sequence encodes CASSFGPDRVGHGYTF.

This chain uses TRBV25-1 with TRBJ1-4; 8 bases fit TRBD1. The trim removed 3 bases at V and 8 bases at J, leaving 8 bases unmatched. Germline V gene data show CDR1 as MGHDK and CDR2 as SYGVNS. The CDR3 runs to 15 residues. CDR3 coding DNA: TGTGCCAGCAGTGATCCAGGGGGCGCAAGGGAAAAACTGTTTTTT. Amino acids: CASSDPGGAREKLFF.

The chain recombines TRBV3-1 (or the pseudogene TRBV3-2) with TRBJ1-4; possible D gene TRBD1, 5 bases. The V gene lost 0 bases and the J gene lost 10 bases, with 6 bases spanning the gap. The CDR3 totals 12 residues. The germline gives CDR1 LGHDT, CDR2 YNNKEL (reference sequence). The CDR3 sequence: CASSQDQGKLFF. The DNA for the CDR3 is TGTGCCAGCAGCCAAGATCAGGGAAAACTGTTTTTT.

V usage is TRBV5-1 and J usage is TRBJ1-2; D possibly corresponds to TRBD1 (6 bases). CDR3 length: 13 residues. The germline V and J ends were trimmed by 3 bases and 5 bases, with 11 bases remaining between them. Per the germline V gene, CDR1 is SGHRS and CDR2 is YFSETQ. The CDR3 reads CASSSVTGYGYTF. CDR3 in DNA: TGCGCCAGCAGCTCCGTGACAGGTTATGGCTACACCTTC.

The genes are TRBV21-1 and TRBJ1-5; TRBD1, as called in the table, went unchecked against the DNA. TRBV21-1 is assigned pseudogene status. The CDR3 length is 19 residues. The CDR3 region is CASSNRGGGDRPPNQPQHF. CDR3 nucleotide sequence: TGTGCCAGCAGCAATCGGGGCGGAGGGGACAGGCCTCCGAATCAGCCCCAGCATTTT.

This rearrangement joins TRBV4-1 to TRBJ2-5; 14 bases align to TRBD2. The V and J ends lost 8 bases and 1 base, in that order; junction bases with no gene match: 6. Per germline, CDR1 MGHRA and CDR2 YSYEKL. There are 16 residues in the CDR3. CDR3 sequence reads: CASARGTSGGQETQYF. The CDR3 DNA reads as TGCGCCAGCGCCCGGGGGACTAGCGGGGGCCAAGAGACCCAGTACTTC.

This clone has only one observation. The CDR3 sequence: CASSWAEEYGYTF. CDR3 DNA sequence: TGTGCCAGTAGTTGGGCGGAGGAGTATGGCTACACCTTC. V is TRBV19 and J is TRBJ1-2, with unresolved D. The V and J ends lost 5 bases and 5 bases respectively, with 12 bases between them. Germline V lookup: CDR1 LNHDA, CDR2 SQIVND (reference sequence). There are 13 residues in the CDR3.

The V and J genes are TRBV27 and TRBJ1-2, with D uncertain. CDR1 MNHEY and CDR2 SMNVEV come from the germline V gene (reference sequence). The CDR3 length is 18 residues. V lost 6 bases, J lost 5 bases, and 28 bases lay in between. Written as DNA, the CDR3 is TGTGCCAGCAGGCCCGAATGGGCGGGAGTTGTCGATTTTTATGGCTACACCTTC. Its translation: CASRPEWAGVVDFYGYTF.

The chain carries TRBV9 and TRBJ1-5; D unresolved. The V gene lost 0 bases and the J gene lost 5 bases, with 6 bases spanning the gap. Per the germline V gene, CDR1 is SGDLS and CDR2 is YYNGEE. CDR3 length: 13 amino acids. In nucleotides, the CDR3 is TGTGCCAGCAGCGTAGACATGGATCAGCCCCAGCATTTT. It is translated as CASSVDMDQPQHF. The full variable domain, in which reference TRBV9 and TRBJ1-5 provide the parts outside the CDR3, is DSGVTQTPKHLITATGQRVTLRCSPRSGDLSVYWYQQSLDQGLQFLIQYYNGEERAKGNILERFSAQQFPDLHSELNLSSLELGDSALYFCASSVDMDQPQHFGDGTRLSIL.

The rearrangement uses TRBV5-1 and TRBJ1-2; D is perhaps TRBD1 (5 bases). The CDR3 is 15 residues long. CDR1 SGHRS and CDR2 YFSETQ come from the germline V gene. Trimming stripped 1 base from V and 0 bases from J, with 10 bases between. The CDR3 bases are TGCGCCAGCAGCTTGAACGGGGGTGCTAACTATGGCTACACCTTC. It codes for CASSLNGGANYGYTF.